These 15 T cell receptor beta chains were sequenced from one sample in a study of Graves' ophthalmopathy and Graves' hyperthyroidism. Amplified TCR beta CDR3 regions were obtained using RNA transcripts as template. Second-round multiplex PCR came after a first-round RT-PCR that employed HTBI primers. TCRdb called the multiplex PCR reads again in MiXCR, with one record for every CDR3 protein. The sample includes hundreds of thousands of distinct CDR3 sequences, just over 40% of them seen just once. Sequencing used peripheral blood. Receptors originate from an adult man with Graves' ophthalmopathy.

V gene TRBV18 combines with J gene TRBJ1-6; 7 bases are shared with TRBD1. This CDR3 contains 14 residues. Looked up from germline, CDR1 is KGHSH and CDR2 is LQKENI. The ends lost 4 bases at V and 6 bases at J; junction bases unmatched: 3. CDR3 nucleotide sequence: TGTGCCAGCTCACAGGGGGCTGGTAATTCACCCCTCCACTTT. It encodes CASSQGAGNSPLHF. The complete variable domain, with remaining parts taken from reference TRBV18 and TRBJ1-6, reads NAGVMQNPRHLVRRRGQEARLRCSPMKGHSHVYWYRQLPEEGLKFMVYLQKENIIDESGMPKERFSAEFPKEGPSILRIQQVVRGDSAAYFCASSQGAGNSPLHFGNGTRLTVT.

The CDR3 is CSARVPSGQGAGTEAFF. CDR3 sequence (DNA): TGCAGTGCTAGAGTCCCCTCGGGACAGGGGGCTGGGACTGAAGCTTTCTTT. The chain joins TRBV20-1 to TRBJ1-1; TRBD1 matches at 12 bases. CDR3 length: 17 residues. Losses at the gene ends were 1 base for V and 5 bases for J; bases not matched to a gene: 11. Looked up from germline, CDR1 is DFQATT and CDR2 is SNEGSKA (reference sequence).

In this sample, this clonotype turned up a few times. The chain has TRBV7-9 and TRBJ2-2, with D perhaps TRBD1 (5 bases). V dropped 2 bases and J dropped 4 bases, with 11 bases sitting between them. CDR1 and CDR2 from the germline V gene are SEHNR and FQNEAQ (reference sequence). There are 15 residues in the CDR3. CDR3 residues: CASSLWQGSTGELFF. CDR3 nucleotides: TGTGCCAGCAGCTTATGGCAGGGAAGCACCGGGGAGCTGTTTTTT.

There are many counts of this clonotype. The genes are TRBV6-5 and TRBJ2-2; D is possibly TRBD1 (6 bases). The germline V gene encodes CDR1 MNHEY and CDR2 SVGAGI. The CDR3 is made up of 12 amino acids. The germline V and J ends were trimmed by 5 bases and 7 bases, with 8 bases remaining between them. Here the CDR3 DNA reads TGTGCCAGCAGTACAGGGTTCGGGGAGCTGTTTTTT. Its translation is CASSTGFGELFF.

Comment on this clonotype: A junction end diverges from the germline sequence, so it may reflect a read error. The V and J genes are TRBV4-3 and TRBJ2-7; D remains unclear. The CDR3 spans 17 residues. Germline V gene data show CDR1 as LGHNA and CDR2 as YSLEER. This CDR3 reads CASSQDQAAELTYGQYF. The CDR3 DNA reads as TGCGCCAGCAGCCAAGATCAGGCGGCGGAACTCACGTACGGGCAGTACTTC.

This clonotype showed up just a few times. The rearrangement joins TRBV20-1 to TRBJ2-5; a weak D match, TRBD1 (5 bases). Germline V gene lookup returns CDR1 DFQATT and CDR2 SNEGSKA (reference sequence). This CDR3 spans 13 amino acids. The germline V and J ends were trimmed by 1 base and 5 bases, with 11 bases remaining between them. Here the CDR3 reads CSARGQYGETQYF. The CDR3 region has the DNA TGCAGTGCTAGAGGACAGTATGGGGAGACCCAGTACTTC.

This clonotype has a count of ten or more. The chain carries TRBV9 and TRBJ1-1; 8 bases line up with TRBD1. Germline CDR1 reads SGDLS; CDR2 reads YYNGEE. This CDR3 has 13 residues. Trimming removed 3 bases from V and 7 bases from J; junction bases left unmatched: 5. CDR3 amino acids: CASSDYRGSEAFF. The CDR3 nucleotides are TGTGCCAGCAGCGACTACAGGGGGAGTGAAGCTTTCTTT.

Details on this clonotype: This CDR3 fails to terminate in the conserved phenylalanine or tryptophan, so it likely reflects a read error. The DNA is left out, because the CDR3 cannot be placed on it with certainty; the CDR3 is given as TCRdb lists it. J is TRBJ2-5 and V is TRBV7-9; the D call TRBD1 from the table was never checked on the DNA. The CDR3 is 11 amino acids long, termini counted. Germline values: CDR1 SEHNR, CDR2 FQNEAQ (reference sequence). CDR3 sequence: CASSFGDRPNT.

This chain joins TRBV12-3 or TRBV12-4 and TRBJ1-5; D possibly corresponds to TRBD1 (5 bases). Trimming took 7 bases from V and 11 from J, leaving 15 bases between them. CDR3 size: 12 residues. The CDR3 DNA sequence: TGTGCCAGCACCTACGGGACGGAGACCCAGCATTTT. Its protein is CASTYGTETQHF.

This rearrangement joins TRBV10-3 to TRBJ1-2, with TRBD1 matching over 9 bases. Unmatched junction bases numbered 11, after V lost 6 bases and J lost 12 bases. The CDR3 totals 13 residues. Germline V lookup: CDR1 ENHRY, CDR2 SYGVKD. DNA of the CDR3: TGTGCCATCAGGGCAAGCCCCGGGACAGGGAACACCTTC. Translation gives CAIRASPGTGNTF.

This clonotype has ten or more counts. CDR3 nucleotide sequence: TGTGCCAGCAGTGAAGCACAGATCAATCAGCCCCAGCATTTT. Residues: CASSEAQINQPQHF. V is TRBV25-1 and J is TRBJ1-5; D unresolved. Germline CDR1 reads MGHDK; CDR2 reads SYGVNS. V was trimmed by 2 bases and J by 3 bases, leaving 8 bases between them. The CDR3 runs to 14 residues.

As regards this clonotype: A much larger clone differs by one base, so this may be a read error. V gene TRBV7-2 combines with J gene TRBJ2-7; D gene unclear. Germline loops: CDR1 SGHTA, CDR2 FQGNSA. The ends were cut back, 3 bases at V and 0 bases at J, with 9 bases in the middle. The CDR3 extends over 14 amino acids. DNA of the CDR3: TGTGCCAGCAGCTTCGGGCGGAGCTCCTACGAGCAGTACTTC. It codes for CASSFGRSSYEQYF.

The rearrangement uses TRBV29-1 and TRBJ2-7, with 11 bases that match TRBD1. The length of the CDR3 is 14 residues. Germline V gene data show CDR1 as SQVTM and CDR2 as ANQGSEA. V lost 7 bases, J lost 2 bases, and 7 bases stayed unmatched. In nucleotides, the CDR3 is TGCAGCGCCCAGGAGGACAGGGGGCCCTACGAGCAGTACTTC. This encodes CSAQEDRGPYEQYF.

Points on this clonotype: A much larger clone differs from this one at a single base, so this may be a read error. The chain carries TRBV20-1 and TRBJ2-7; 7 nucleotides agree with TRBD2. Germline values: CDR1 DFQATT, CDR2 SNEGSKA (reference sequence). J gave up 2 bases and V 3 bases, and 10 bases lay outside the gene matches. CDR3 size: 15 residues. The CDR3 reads CSASEGAGDTYEQYF. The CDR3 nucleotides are TGCAGTGCTAGTGAGGGCGCGGGGGATACCTACGAGCAGTACTTC.

CDR3 region: CASSYAVGTRTYEQYF. In DNA, the CDR3 is TGTGCCAGCAGCTATGCGGTCGGGACAAGAACCTACGAGCAGTACTTC. This chain uses TRBV7-9 with TRBJ2-7; D is possibly TRBD1 (6 bases). The length of the CDR3 is 16 residues. Trimming left V 4 bases short and J 2 bases short, with 18 bases between. CDR1 and CDR2 from the germline V gene are SEHNR and FQNEAQ (reference sequence). Supplemented by reference TRBV7-9 and TRBJ2-7, the full variable domain reads DTGVSQNPRHKITKRGQNVTFRCDPISEHNRLYWYRQTLGQGPEFLTYFQNEAQLEKSRLLSDRFSAERPKGSFSTLEIQRTEQGDSAMYLCASSYAVGTRTYEQYFGPGTRLTVT.